This T cell receptor (beta chain) emerged from a study of shared clonotypes between healthy human individuals. Investigators divided CD4+ cells into CD45RA+ naive and CD45RA-negative memory subsets. Trimming took 7 bases from V and 4 from J, leaving 11 bases between them. CDR3 size: 12 residues. CDR1 is LNHDA, CDR2 SQIVND, per germline (reference sequence). The authors split each subset's genomic DNA evenly across several immunoSEQ plates. Clones were read by immunoSEQ multiplex PCR, and TCRdb kept only the in-frame ones, dropping some. Here the sample spans over a million clones, roughly 96% being singletons.

The clonotype originates from a man aged 25-40 years in good health. The chain couples TRBV19 to TRBJ2-7, with no clear D. The specimen sequenced was naive CD4+ T cells sorted from blood. Noted subset: CD45RA+ positively selected. CDR3 sequence reads: CASIPAEYEQYF. Here the CDR3 DNA reads TGTGCCAGTATCCCCGCCGAATACGAGCAGTACTTC.